This T cell receptor (beta chain) is from a study of Ad26.COV2.S vaccination and SARS-CoV-2 variants (dated by TCRdb to about 2021). Describing the broader study: TCRbeta repertoire sequencing served as the tool for gauging how specific and how broad the SARS-CoV-2-reactive T cell receptors were following Ad26.COV2.S vaccination. The TCR-sequenced set comprised approximately 32 samples: some 20 Ad26.COV2.S vaccine recipients, 5 placebo recipients and 8 SARS-CoV-2 convalescent individuals. What the study reported, not specific to this receptor: Substantial breadth of spike-specific CD8+ and CD4+ T cell responses was reported after vaccination. Comparable non-spike TCR breadth was observed between vaccine and placebo recipients, consistent with only spike being contained in the vaccine. It was noted by the authors that total T cell responses may have been underestimated by the TCR breadth and depth analyses. Compared with placebo recipients, Ad26.COV2.S recipients showed higher spike-specific TCR breadth (P = 0.0014).

What the time point label conveys for this sample: individuals recovered from natural SARS-CoV-2 infection. TCRbeta CDR3 regions were sequenced with the immunoSEQ Assay. After extraction, genomic DNA underwent amplification by bias-controlled multiplex PCR, followed by high-throughput sequencing. The authors' pipeline ran thus. To quantify the absolute abundance of every unique TCRbeta CDR3 region, sequences were collapsed and filtered. Usable DNA was measured by amplifying reference genes present in all nucleated cells, and TCRbeta template counts were normalized to that usable DNA to estimate T cell fraction. Repertoire TCRs were annotated as SARS-CoV-2-specific by exact matching of V gene, CDR3 amino acid sequence and J gene to a known reactive TCR set. The reference SARS-CoV-2 TCR set came from MIRA and was filtered for enrichment in COVID-19-positive ImmuneCODE repertoires, removing public or cross-reactive TCRs. Using the MIRA antigens, annotated TCRs were further analysed by specific ORF or by position within an ORF. Breadth was defined as annotated unique rearrangements over total unique productive rearrangements; depth was the summed frequency of those rearrangements. Two-sided Wilcoxon rank-sum tests were applied when comparing TCR breadth between groups. Imported from immuneACCESS, the table was reduced by TCRdb to in-frame sequences with V and J called. These copies leave out some clones; in studies compared against another copy, an unresolved V gene accounts for under half, and the cause of the remainder is not known. The DNA gave D and trimming, while V, J and clone size come from that table. This sample has about 140,000 clones in its table, and 75% to 90% of those were observed once. 5% of the sample is in the top ten clones.

Note on this clone: No cognate antigen has been identified for it. Qualities for individual bases were not recorded, and no much larger clone is one base off.

Sequences MGHDK (CDR1) and SYGVNS (CDR2) are obtained from the germline V gene. Trimming removed 3 bases from V and 5 bases from J, leaving 13 bases between the germline ends. The CDR3 sequence holds 14 residues, the cysteine and phenylalanine included. Only the CDR3 region is kept as DNA, spanning 42 bases read in frame from base 1. The source was peripheral blood, collected after recovery from COVID-19. The receptor was derived from a human donor who had recovered from COVID-19. This sequence uses TRBV25-1 and TRBJ2-5; no D gene is confidently identified. This receptor has the CDR3 CASSEQERDETQYF. The bases are TGTGCCAGCAGTGAGCAAGAAAGGGATGAGACCCAGTACTTC.